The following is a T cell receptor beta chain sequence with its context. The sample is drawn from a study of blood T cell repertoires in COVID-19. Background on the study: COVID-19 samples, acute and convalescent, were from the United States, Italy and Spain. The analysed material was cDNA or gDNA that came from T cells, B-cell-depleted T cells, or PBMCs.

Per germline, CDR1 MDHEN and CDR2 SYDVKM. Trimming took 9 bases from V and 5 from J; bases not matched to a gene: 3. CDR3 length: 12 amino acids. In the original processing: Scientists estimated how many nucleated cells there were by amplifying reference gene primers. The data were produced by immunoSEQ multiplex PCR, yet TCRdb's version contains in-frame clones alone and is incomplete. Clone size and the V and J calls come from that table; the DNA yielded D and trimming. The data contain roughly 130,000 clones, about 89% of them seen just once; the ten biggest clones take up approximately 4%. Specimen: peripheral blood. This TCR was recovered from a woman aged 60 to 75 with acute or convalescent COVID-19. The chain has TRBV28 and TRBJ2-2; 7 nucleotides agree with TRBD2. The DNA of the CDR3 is TGTGCCAGTTTGGGGGGGACCGGGGAGCTGTTTTTT. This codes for CASLGGTGELFF. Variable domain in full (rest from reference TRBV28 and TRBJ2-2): DVKVTQSSRYLVKRTGEKVFLECVQDMDHENMFWYRQDPGLGLRLIYFSYDVKMKEKGDIPEGYSVSREKKERFSLILESASTNQTSMYLCASLGGTGELFFGEGSRLTVL.